The next 28 T cell receptor beta chains were all read from a single sample in a study of T cell changes during pregnancy in multiple sclerosis. Generated by immunoSEQ multiplex PCR, the TCRdb table keeps only in-frame clones and is missing some. The sample comprises tens of thousands of clones, roughly 93% of which are singletons, and 1.3% rests with the top ten. Sequences were derived from peripheral blood, sampled in the second trimester of pregnancy. Receptors originate from a female donor with multiple sclerosis, enrolled in a pregnancy study.

The chain has TRBV6-5 and TRBJ2-2; 7 nucleotides match TRBD2. V lost 7 bases and J lost 7; bases outside the gene matches: 9. This CDR3 is 14 amino acids long. CDR1 is MNHEY and CDR2 is SVGAGI in the germline V gene. The CDR3 here is CASTPGGMSGELFF. The CDR3, as DNA: TGTGCCAGCACCCCCGGGGGGATGAGCGGGGAGCTGTTTTTT.

The chain couples TRBV5-1 to TRBJ1-2; 7 bases are shared with TRBD1. The CDR3 length is 14 residues. The germline gives CDR1 SGHRS, CDR2 YFSETQ. Losses at the gene ends were 4 bases for V and 2 bases for J; bases not matched to a gene: 5. CDR3 DNA sequence: TGCGCCAGCAGCCGGGACAGATTAAACTATGGCTACACCTTC. Encoded protein: CASSRDRLNYGYTF. Full variable domain (rest looked up from reference TRBV5-1 and TRBJ1-2): KAGVTQTPRYLIKTRGQQVTLSCSPISGHRSVSWYQQTPGQGLQFLFEYFSETQRNKGNFPGRFSGRQFSNSRSEMNVSTLELGDSALYLCASSRDRLNYGYTFGSGTRLTVV.

The J gene is TRBJ1-2, the V gene TRBV18, with 8 bases that match TRBD1. J lost 4 bases, V lost 4 bases, and 8 bases had no gene match. The CDR3 length is 15 residues. Germline CDR1 is KGHSH and CDR2 is LQKENI. Here the CDR3 DNA reads TGTGCCAGCTCACTCCAGGGGGCGCCTGGCTATGGCTACACCTTC. Its protein product is CASSLQGAPGYGYTF. Full variable domain (missing parts from reference TRBV18 and TRBJ1-2): NAGVMQNPRHLVRRRGQEARLRCSPMKGHSHVYWYRQLPEEGLKFMVYLQKENIIDESGMPKERFSAEFPKEGPSILRIQQVVRGDSAAYFCASSLQGAPGYGYTFGSGTRLTVV.

CDR3 residues: CAWSPIGGMNTEAFF. Here the CDR3 DNA reads TGTGCCTGGAGTCCCATCGGCGGCATGAACACTGAAGCTTTCTTT. This chain uses TRBV30 with TRBJ1-1; D is unclear. Germline CDR1 and CDR2: GTSNPN and SVGIG (reference sequence). This CDR3 region has 15 residues. V was shortened by 2 bases and J by 0 bases, with 13 bases between the two germline ends.

The chain recombines TRBV6-1 with TRBJ2-2; 12 bases agree with TRBD2. Germline assignment: CDR1 MNHNS and CDR2 SASEGT. This CDR3 comprises 15 residues. V shed 2 bases, J shed 7 bases, and the junction held 2 bases outside the gene matches. CDR3 sequence reads: CASSELAGGHGELFF. The DNA for the CDR3 is TGTGCCAGCAGTGAACTAGCGGGGGGGCACGGGGAGCTGTTTTTT.

The chain recombines TRBV10-1 with TRBJ1-6; 8 bases map to TRBD1. Per the germline V gene, CDR1 is WNHNN and CDR2 is SYGVQD (reference sequence). This CDR3 has 20 residues. J gave up 7 bases and V 3 bases, and 20 bases lay outside the gene matches. The CDR3 sequence is CASSDPVRVRTGSSNSPLHF. CDR3 in DNA: TGCGCCAGCAGTGACCCCGTCCGGGTTAGGACAGGGTCCTCAAATTCACCCCTCCACTTT.

The V and J genes are TRBV5-1 and TRBJ2-3; the D gene is possibly TRBD2 (6 bases). Between the trimmed V and J ends, which lost 6 bases and 8 bases, there was a span of 10 bases. CDR1 and CDR2 from the germline V gene are SGHRS and YFSETQ. The CDR3 length is 11 residues. The CDR3 sequence: CASTIGGTQYF. The CDR3 DNA sequence: TGCGCCAGCACCATCGGGGGTACGCAGTATTTT.

This rearrangement joins TRBV10-3 to TRBJ2-1; 9 nucleotides agree with TRBD1. This CDR3 region has 16 residues. In germline, CDR1 is ENHRY, CDR2 SYGVKD. V trimming: 0 bases; J trimming: 3 bases; junction bases outside the gene matches: 3. The CDR3, as DNA: TGTGCCATCAGTGAGTCGTTGGGACAGGGCTACAATGAGCAGTTCTTC. Encoded protein: CAISESLGQGYNEQFF.

The chain couples TRBV18 to TRBJ1-3; D might be TRBD1 (5 bases). This CDR3 region has 15 residues. CDR1 is KGHSH, CDR2 LQKENI, per germline. Trimming shortened V by 4 bases and J by 0 bases, and 10 bases separated the two germline ends. CDR3 region: CASSLSGRSGNTIYF. The CDR3, as DNA: TGTGCCAGCTCACTCTCAGGGCGCTCTGGAAACACCATATATTTT.

The chain recombines TRBV5-1 with TRBJ2-1; possible D gene TRBD2, 7 bases. V was shortened by 0 bases and J by 9 bases, with 19 bases between the two germline ends. The CDR3 has 16 amino acids. Germline loops: CDR1 SGHRS, CDR2 YFSETQ. The CDR3 coding sequence is TGCGCCAGCAGCTTGGGCATGGGGGGGGGCTTGGTTGAGCAGTTCTTC. Protein product: CASSLGMGGGLVEQFF.

The V call is TRBV27, the J call TRBJ1-2, with 7 positions matching TRBD1. The CDR3 spans 15 residues. Unmatched junction bases numbered 9, after V lost 4 bases and J lost 4 bases. Per the germline V gene, CDR1 is MNHEY and CDR2 is SMNVEV (reference sequence). This CDR3 is CASSYIRQGIYGYTF. The CDR3 DNA sequence: TGTGCCAGCAGTTATATAAGACAGGGAATCTATGGCTACACCTTC.

The V and J genes are TRBV7-2 and TRBJ1-5; D is unresolved. The CDR3 runs to 16 residues. CDR1 and CDR2 (germline): SGHTA, FQGNSA. Between the trimmed V and J ends, which lost 4 bases and 5 bases, there was a span of 18 bases. The CDR3 reads CASSSPYVEGDQPQHF. For the CDR3, the DNA is TGTGCCAGCAGCTCCCCCTACGTGGAGGGCGATCAGCCCCAGCATTTT.

CDR3 coding DNA: TGCAGCGCACAGGGGGTGGGTGAGACCCAGTACTTC. Protein sequence: CSAQGVGETQYF. The chain couples TRBV29-1 to TRBJ2-5; 8 nucleotides line up with TRBD1. The V gene end was trimmed by 7 bases and the J gene end by 5 bases; junction bases not matched to a gene: 6. Germline CDR1 SQVTM, CDR2 ANQGSEA. The CDR3 length is 12 residues. Using reference TRBV29-1 and TRBJ2-5 for the parts outside the CDR3, the full variable domain is SAVISQKPSRDICQRGTSLTIQCQVDSQVTMMFWYRQQPGQSLTLIATANQGSEATYESGFVIDKFPISRPNLTFSTLTVSNMSPEDSSIYLCSAQGVGETQYFGPGTRLLVL.

J is TRBJ2-7 and V is TRBV5-3; TRBD2 matches 7 bases. TRBV5-3 is an open reading frame, and its role is uncertain. This CDR3 spans 14 amino acids. V trimming: 3 bases; J trimming: 3 bases; junction bases outside the gene matches: 6. Here the CDR3 reads CARSSWEGIYEQYF. The CDR3 DNA reads as TGTGCCAGAAGCTCCTGGGAGGGGATCTACGAGCAGTACTTC.

The rearrangement uses TRBV11-1 and TRBJ1-1; D not resolved. CDR3 length equals 13 residues. V dropped 1 base and J dropped 4 bases, with 7 bases sitting between them. Germline-derived CDR1 and CDR2 are SGHAT and FQDESV (reference sequence). The CDR3 reads CASSLGPGTEAFF. In DNA, the CDR3 is TGTGCCAGCAGCTTAGGACCGGGCACTGAAGCTTTCTTT. The full variable domain, with the rest looked up from reference TRBV11-1 and TRBJ1-1, is EAEVAQSPRYKITEKSQAVAFWCDPISGHATLYWYRQILGQGPELLVQFQDESVVDDSQLPKDRFSAERLKGVDSTLKIQPAELGDSAMYLCASSLGPGTEAFFGQGTRLTVV.

In this sample, this clone turned up many times. The rearrangement joins TRBV6-1 to TRBJ2-3, with 12 nucleotides matching TRBD2. CDR1 and CDR2 from the germline V gene are MNHNS and SASEGT. V was pared by 2 bases and J by 4 bases, with 1 base of the junction left unmatched. The CDR3 is 15 amino acids. CDR3 amino acids: CASSELAGGPDTQYF. The CDR3 DNA sequence: TGTGCCAGCAGTGAACTAGCGGGGGGGCCAGATACGCAGTATTTT.

The DNA for the CDR3 is TGTGCCAGCATAAGAGGGAGTGAAAACACTGAAGCTTTCTTT. Its translation is CASIRGSENTEAFF. V gene TRBV27 combines with J gene TRBJ1-1; D call uncertain. Germline CDR1 reads MNHEY; CDR2 reads SMNVEV (reference sequence). The CDR3 runs 14 residues. V shed 7 bases and J shed 2 bases, with 14 bases lying between them.

This chain joins TRBV18 and TRBJ2-3; possibly TRBD2 for D (6 bases). Germline lookup yields CDR1 KGHSH and CDR2 LQKENI. Trimming stripped 2 bases from V and 2 bases from J, with 17 bases between. The CDR3 extends over 17 amino acids. CDR3 loop: CASSPSNRLAFTDTQYF. CDR3 coding DNA: TGTGCCAGCTCACCATCAAATCGGCTAGCGTTCACAGATACGCAGTATTTT.

This clone was observed once. The V call is TRBV5-8, the J call TRBJ2-5, with a tentative D call TRBD1 (5 bases). In germline, CDR1 is SGHTS, CDR2 YDEGEE. The CDR3 loop spans 13 amino acids. V shed 5 bases and J shed 0 bases, with 8 bases lying between them. CDR3 nucleotides: TGTGCCAGCAGGACAGTCAACCAAGAGACCCAGTACTTC. Translation: CASRTVNQETQYF.

This chain links TRBV4-3 with TRBJ1-5, with D unresolved. V dropped 0 bases and J dropped 2 bases, with 8 bases sitting between them. The CDR3 is 15 amino acids. Germline lookup yields CDR1 LGHNA and CDR2 YSLEER. This CDR3 reads CASSQDAQRNQPQHF. CDR3 bases: TGCGCCAGCAGCCAAGACGCGCAACGCAATCAGCCCCAGCATTTT.

The chain combines TRBV6-1 with TRBJ2-7; 11 bases match TRBD1. The CDR3 contains 19 residues. With V trimmed by 4 bases and J by 3 bases, 17 bases remained unmatched. Germline loops: CDR1 MNHNS, CDR2 SASEGT. CDR3 DNA: TGTGCCAGCAGTGGGCGGGGGGACAGGGGGAGGCTTTACATCTACGAGCAGTACTTC. As protein: CASSGRGDRGRLYIYEQYF.

The rearrangement links TRBV6-5 to TRBJ1-5, with a weak D call TRBD1 (6 bases). In germline, CDR1 is MNHEY, CDR2 SVGAGI. The CDR3 has 13 residues. V lost 6 bases, J lost 4 bases, and 10 bases lay in between. CDR3: CASSRTVNQPQHF. The CDR3 bases are TGTGCCAGCAGCCGGACAGTTAATCAGCCCCAGCATTTT.

The rearrangement links TRBV4-3 to TRBJ2-3; TRBD2 matches 8 bases. Trimming took 0 bases from V and 6 from J; bases not matched to a gene: 20. The CDR3 spans 20 residues. CDR1 is LGHNA and CDR2 is YSLEER in the germline V gene. The CDR3, as DNA: TGCGCCAGCAGCCAAGAGTGGATCGGTGGCGGGGGGACCCAAAGGGATACGCAGTATTTT. This sequence encodes CASSQEWIGGGGTQRDTQYF.

The chain links TRBV18 to TRBJ2-3; 10 positions agree with TRBD1. The CDR3 runs 19 residues. Germline CDR1 KGHSH, CDR2 LQKENI. Trimming cost V 1 base and J 3 bases; bases outside gene matches: 13. The CDR3 DNA reads TGTGCCAGCTCACCACTCCGACCGGGGACAGGGGTTTTGACAGATACGCAGTATTTT. Residues: CASSPLRPGTGVLTDTQYF.

The V and J genes are TRBV12-5 and TRBJ2-5; 9 bases are shared with TRBD1. The CDR3 length is 15 residues. Germline CDR1 and CDR2: LGHNT and FRNRAP. Losses at the gene ends were 1 base for V and 3 bases for J; bases not matched to a gene: 3. This chain's CDR3 is CASGLATGGEETQYF. CDR3 nucleotide sequence: TGTGCTAGTGGTTTGGCCACAGGGGGCGAAGAGACCCAGTACTTC. The whole variable domain, remainder taken from reference TRBV12-5 and TRBJ2-5, is DARVTQTPRHKVTEMGQEVTMRCQPILGHNTVFWYRQTMMQGLELLAYFRNRAPLDDSGMPKDRFSAEMPDATLATLKIQPSEPRDSAVYFCASGLATGGEETQYFGPGTRLLVL.

The chain recombines TRBV6-5 with TRBJ1-2; 7 bases fit TRBD1. Germline CDR1 and CDR2: MNHEY and SVGAGI. There are 14 residues in the CDR3. Trimming at V came to 2 bases and at J to 8 bases, leaving 8 bases not matched to a gene. This CDR3 is CASSYKLRQGGYTF. CDR3 sequence (DNA): TGTGCCAGCAGTTACAAGCTACGACAGGGAGGCTACACCTTC.

The gene calls are TRBV5-6 and TRBJ2-3; 7 nucleotides agree with TRBD1. V shed 4 bases and J 5 bases; nucleotides not matched to a gene: 13. CDR3 size: 16 residues. Germline V CDR1 and CDR2: SGHDT, YYEEEE. DNA of the CDR3: TGTGCCAGCAGCCTCACCGGGACAGCCCTCGTAGATACGCAGTATTTT. Protein: CASSLTGTALVDTQYF.

The rearrangement uses TRBV6-6 and TRBJ1-5; perhaps TRBD1 as D (5 bases). V was clipped by 2 bases and J by 2 bases, with 10 bases between them. The CDR3 is 15 residues long. The germline CDR1 and CDR2 sequences are MNHNY and SVGAGI (reference sequence). The CDR3 DNA sequence: TGTGCCAGCAGTTACGGCAGGGTCGGCAATCAGCCCCAGCATTTT. Translation: CASSYGRVGNQPQHF.